This T cell receptor beta chain originates from a study of patients and donors after allogeneic stem cell transplantation. TCRdb re-called the RT-PCR reads with MiXCR, one entry per CDR3 protein. The table records approximately 170,000 distinct CDR3 sequences, 30% of them present only once. This CDR3 is built from 15 residues. Trimming took off 3 bases at V and 6 bases at J, with 14 bases between the two ends. V gene TRBV12-3 or TRBV12-4 combines with J gene TRBJ2-2; TRBD2 might be the D (6 bases). The clonotype was recovered from a human donor who was either an allogeneic HSCT recipient or a stem cell or donor lymphocyte infusion donor (not recorded which). It is not recorded whose cells these are; they may come from a transplant donor. Sequencing input: blood, either unsorted or a sorted T cell fraction (not recorded which). The CDR3 is CASSFVPGVPGELFF. The DNA for the CDR3 is TGTGCCAGCAGTTTTGTTCCGGGAGTCCCCGGGGAGCTGTTTTTT.